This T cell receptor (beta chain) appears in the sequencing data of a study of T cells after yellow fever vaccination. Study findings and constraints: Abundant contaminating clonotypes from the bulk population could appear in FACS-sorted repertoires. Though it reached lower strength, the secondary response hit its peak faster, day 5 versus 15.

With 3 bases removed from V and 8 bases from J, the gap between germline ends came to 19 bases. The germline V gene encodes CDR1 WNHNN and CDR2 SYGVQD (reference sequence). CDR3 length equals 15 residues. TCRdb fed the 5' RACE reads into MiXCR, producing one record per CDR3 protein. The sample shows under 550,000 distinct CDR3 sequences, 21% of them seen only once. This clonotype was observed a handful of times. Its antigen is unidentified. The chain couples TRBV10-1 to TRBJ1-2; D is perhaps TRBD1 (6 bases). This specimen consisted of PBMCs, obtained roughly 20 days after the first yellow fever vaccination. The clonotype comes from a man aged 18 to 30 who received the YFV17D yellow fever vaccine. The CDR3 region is CASSDSLGGLAGYTF. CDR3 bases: TGCGCCAGCAGTGACTCCCTAGGGGGTTTGGCCGGCTACACCTTC.